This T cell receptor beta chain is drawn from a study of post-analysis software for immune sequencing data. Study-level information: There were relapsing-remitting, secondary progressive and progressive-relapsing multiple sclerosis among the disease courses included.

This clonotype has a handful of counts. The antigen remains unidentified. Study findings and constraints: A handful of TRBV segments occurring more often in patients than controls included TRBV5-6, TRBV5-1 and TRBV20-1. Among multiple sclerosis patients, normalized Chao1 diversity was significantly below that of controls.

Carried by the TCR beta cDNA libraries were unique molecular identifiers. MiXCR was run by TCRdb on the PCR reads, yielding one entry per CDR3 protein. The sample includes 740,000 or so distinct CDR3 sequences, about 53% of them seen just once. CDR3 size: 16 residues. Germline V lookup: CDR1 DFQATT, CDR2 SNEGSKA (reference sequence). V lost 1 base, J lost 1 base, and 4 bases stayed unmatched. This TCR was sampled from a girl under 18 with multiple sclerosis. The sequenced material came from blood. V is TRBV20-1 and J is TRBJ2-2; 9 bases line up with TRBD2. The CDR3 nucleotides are TGCAGTGCTAGAGTAGGGACTAGCTTGAACACCGGGGAGCTGTTTTTT. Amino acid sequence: CSARVGTSLNTGELFF.